This T cell receptor (beta chain) was identified during a study of blood T cell repertoires in COVID-19 (dated by TCRdb to the early 2020s). With regard to the full study: Samples from collaborators originated in the United States, Italy and Spain and spanned both the acute and convalescent phases of COVID-19. The repertoires were released in a freely available public database intended as a resource for research on the immune response to SARS-CoV-2. The dataset comprised deeply sampled blood TCRbeta repertoires from subjects exposed to, actively infected with, or recovered from COVID-19. The material from the prospective study consisted of cDNA or gDNA derived from T cells, B-cell-depleted T cells, or PBMCs. The samples were drawn from the first 160 participants of the ongoing ImmuneRACE study and from 950 to 1,500 subjects provided by 6 global collaborators. HLA class I and class II types, where available, came from metadata supplied by the sample provider rather than from assay-based typing. A de-identified subject ID, COVID-19 status, age in years and sex were almost always included in the sample metadata.

The immunoSEQ Assay, a bias-controlled multiplex PCR, was used to amplify TCRbeta CDR3 regions from genomic DNA. As for how the authors treated the data: Nucleated cell counts per sample were estimated from amplification of reference gene primers within the assay. To quantify the absolute abundance of each unique TCRbeta CDR3 rearrangement, sequence reads were collapsed and filtered. Productive Simpson clonality was computed per sample as the square root of Simpson's diversity index over productive rearrangements. The table comes from immuneACCESS by way of TCRdb, which keeps in-frame sequences with V and J called. Part of the clones is missing from these tables; in studies checked, under half for an unresolved V gene and the rest for unknown reasons. The V and J calls and clone size come from that table; D and trimming were worked out from the DNA. Counted in this sample were roughly 320,000 clones; approximately 90% of them appeared once. In total, the top ten clones hold about 6% of the sample.

General study outcomes and caveats: The quantity of clinical and demographic metadata differed by source and by participant and was supplied without curation.

With respect to this clone: This receptor's antigen is unknown. Per-base quality was not reported, and no clone a single base away is much larger than it.

In the germline V gene (reference sequence), CDR1 corresponds to GTSNPN and CDR2 to SVGIG. V is clipped by 7 bases and J by 0 bases, and the sequence between their germline boundaries is 10 bases long. From the cysteine through the phenylalanine, the CDR3 covers 12 amino acids. Only the CDR3 DNA stays, 36 bases, in frame from base 1. One collaborating source in Seattle enrolled patients while the patients were actively infected and followed the patients over time throughout the course of disease. Each collaborating institution followed its own protocols to collect whole blood in K2EDTA tubes. Collaborator samples were shipped for TCRbeta analysis as frozen whole blood, isolated PBMCs, or DNA extracted from either sample type.

The sample was peripheral blood. The chain was built from TRBV30 and TRBJ2-7, with an unclear D gene assignment. This receptor was obtained from a woman in her fifties or sixties with COVID-19, enrolled during active disease. The CDR3 corresponds to CASTQSSYEQYF. The DNA sequence follows: TGTGCCTCGACACAGAGCTCCTACGAGCAGTACTTC.